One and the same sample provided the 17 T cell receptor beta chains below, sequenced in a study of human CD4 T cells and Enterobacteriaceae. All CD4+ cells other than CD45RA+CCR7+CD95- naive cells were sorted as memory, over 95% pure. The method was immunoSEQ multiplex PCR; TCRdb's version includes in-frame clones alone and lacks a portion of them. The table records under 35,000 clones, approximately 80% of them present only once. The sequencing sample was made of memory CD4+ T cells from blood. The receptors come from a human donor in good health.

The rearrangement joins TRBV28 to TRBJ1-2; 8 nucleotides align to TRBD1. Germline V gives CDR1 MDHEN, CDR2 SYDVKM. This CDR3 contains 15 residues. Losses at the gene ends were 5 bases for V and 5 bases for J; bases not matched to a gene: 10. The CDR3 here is CASSPPRTGQYGYTF. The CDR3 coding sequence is TGTGCCAGCAGTCCCCCAAGGACAGGGCAATATGGCTACACCTTC.

Here the CDR3 reads CASSRMISYEQYF. The DNA of the CDR3 is TGTGCCAGCAGTCGGATGATCTCCTACGAGCAGTACTTC. The chain uses TRBV4-2 and TRBJ2-7, with D unclear. CDR1 is LGHNA, CDR2 YNFKEQ, per germline. V was clipped by 6 bases and J by 0 bases, with 9 bases between them. The CDR3 has 13 residues.

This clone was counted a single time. This CDR3 is CASSAHWTSGSNEQFF. Here the CDR3 DNA reads TGTGCCAGTAGCGCGCACTGGACTAGCGGGAGCAATGAGCAGTTCTTC. The J gene is TRBJ2-1, the V gene TRBV19; 13 bases match TRBD2. The CDR3 spans 16 residues. With 6 bases clipped from V and 6 bases from J, the junction kept 8 bases outside the gene matches. Germline V CDR1 and CDR2: LNHDA, SQIVND (reference sequence).

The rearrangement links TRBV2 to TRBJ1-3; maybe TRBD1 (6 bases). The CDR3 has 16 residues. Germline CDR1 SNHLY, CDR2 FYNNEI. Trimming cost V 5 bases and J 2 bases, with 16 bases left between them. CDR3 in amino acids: CASSYLQGKTGNTIYF. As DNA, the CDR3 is TGTGCCAGCAGTTACTTACAGGGAAAGACTGGAAACACCATATATTTT. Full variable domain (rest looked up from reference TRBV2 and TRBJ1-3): EPEVTQTPSHQVTQMGQEVILRCVPISNHLYFYWYRQILGQKVEFLVSFYNNEISEKSEIFDDQFSVERPDGSNFTLKIRSTKLEDSAMYFCASSYLQGKTGNTIYFGEGSWLTVV.

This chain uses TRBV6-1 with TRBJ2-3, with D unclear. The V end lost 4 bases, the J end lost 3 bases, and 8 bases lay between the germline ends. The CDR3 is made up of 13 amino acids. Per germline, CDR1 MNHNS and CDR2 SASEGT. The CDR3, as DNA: TGTGCCAGCAGTGTTGACCGAACAGATACGCAGTATTTT. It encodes CASSVDRTDTQYF.

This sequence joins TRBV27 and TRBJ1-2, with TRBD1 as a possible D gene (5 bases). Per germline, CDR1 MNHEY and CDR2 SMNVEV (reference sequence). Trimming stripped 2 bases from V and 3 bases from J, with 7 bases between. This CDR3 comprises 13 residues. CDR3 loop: CASSLQGDYGYTF. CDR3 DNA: TGTGCCAGCAGTTTACAGGGCGACTATGGCTACACCTTC.

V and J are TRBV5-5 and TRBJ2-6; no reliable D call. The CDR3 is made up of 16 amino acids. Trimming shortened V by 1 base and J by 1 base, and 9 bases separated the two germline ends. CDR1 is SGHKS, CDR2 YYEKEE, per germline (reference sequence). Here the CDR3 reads CASSLLMTSGANVLTF. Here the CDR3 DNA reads TGTGCCAGCAGCTTGTTAATGACATCTGGGGCCAACGTCCTGACTTTC. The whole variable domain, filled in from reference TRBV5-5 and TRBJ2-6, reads DAGVTQSPTHLIKTRGQQVTLRCSPISGHKSVSWYQQVLGQGPQFIFQYYEKEERGRGNFPDRFSARQFPNYSSELNVNALLLGDSALYLCASSLLMTSGANVLTFGAGSRLTVL.

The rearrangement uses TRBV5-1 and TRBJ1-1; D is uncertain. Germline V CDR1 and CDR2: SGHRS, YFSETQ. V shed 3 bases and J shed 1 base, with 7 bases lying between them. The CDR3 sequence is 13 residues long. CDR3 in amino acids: CASSYGSNTEAFF. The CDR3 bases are TGCGCCAGCAGCTATGGATCGAACACTGAAGCTTTCTTT.

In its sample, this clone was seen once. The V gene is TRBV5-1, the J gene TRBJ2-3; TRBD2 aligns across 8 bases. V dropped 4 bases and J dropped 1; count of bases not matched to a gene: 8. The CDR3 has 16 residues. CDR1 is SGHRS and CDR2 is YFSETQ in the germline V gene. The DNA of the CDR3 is TGCGCCAGCAGCACCTTAGCGGGATTCGGCACAGATACGCAGTATTTT. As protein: CASSTLAGFGTDTQYF.

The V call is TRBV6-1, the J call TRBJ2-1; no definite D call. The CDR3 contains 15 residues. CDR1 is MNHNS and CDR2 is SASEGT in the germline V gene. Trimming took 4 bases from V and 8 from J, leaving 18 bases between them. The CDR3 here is CASSARANVNYEQFF. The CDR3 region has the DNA TGTGCCAGCAGTGCCCGGGCCAACGTCAACTATGAGCAGTTCTTC.

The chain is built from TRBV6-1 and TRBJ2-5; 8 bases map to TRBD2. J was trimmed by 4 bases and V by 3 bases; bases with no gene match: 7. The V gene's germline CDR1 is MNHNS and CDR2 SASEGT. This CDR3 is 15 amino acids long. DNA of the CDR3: TGTGCCAGCAGTGAGGGCCCCGGGGGGGGAGAGACCCAGTACTTC. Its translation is CASSEGPGGGETQYF.

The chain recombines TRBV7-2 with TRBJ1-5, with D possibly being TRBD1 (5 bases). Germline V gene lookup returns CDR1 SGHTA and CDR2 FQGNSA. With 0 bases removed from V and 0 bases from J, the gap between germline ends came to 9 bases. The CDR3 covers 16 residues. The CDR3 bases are TGTGCCAGCAGCTTAGCGGGGGGATATAGCAATCAGCCCCAGCATTTT. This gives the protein CASSLAGGYSNQPQHF.

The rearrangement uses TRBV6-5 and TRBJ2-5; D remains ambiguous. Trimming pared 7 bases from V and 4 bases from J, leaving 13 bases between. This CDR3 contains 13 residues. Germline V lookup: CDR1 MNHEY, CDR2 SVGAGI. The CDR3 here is CASKHESIETQYF. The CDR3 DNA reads TGTGCCAGCAAACACGAGAGCATAGAGACCCAGTACTTC.

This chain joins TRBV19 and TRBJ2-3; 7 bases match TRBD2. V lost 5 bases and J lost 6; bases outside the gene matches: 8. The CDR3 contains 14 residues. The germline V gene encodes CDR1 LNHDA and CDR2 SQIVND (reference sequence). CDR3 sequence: CASSVGLGGDTQYF. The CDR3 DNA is TGTGCCAGTAGTGTTGGACTAGGCGGGGATACGCAGTATTTT.

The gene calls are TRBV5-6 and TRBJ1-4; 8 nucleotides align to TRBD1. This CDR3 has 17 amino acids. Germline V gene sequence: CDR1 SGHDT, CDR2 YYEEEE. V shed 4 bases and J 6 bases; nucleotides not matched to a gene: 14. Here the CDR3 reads CASSTTLEDREYEKLFF. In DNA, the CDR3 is TGTGCCAGCAGCACAACCCTAGAGGACAGGGAATATGAAAAACTGTTTTTT.

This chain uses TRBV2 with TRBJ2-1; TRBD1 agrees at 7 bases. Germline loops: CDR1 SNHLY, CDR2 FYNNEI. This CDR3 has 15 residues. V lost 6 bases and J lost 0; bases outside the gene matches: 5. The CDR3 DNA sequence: TGTGCCAGCAGGGACCGGGACAGCTCCTACAATGAGCAGTTCTTC. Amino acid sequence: CASRDRDSSYNEQFF.

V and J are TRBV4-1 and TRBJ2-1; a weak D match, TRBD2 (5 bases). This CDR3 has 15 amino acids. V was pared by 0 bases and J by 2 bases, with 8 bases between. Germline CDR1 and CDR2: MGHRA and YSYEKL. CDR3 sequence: CASSQDRRAYNEQFF. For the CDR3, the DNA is TGCGCCAGCAGCCAAGATAGGCGGGCCTACAATGAGCAGTTCTTC.